The 10 T cell receptor beta chains in this list originate from one sample, sequenced in a study of blood T cell repertoires in COVID-19. Measured with immunoSEQ multiplex PCR; TCRdb has only the in-frame clones, and not every one. The table includes under 300,000 clones, around 90% detected once. The source material was peripheral blood. The receptors here all came from a woman in her 30s with acute or convalescent COVID-19.

The rearrangement links TRBV12-5 to TRBJ2-7, with D perhaps TRBD2 (6 bases). The CDR3 is made up of 16 amino acids. The germline V gene has CDR1 LGHNT and CDR2 FRNRAP. V was cut by 1 base and J by 4 bases, with 17 bases left in between. This chain's CDR3 is CASGLETGELKYEQYF. CDR3 nucleotides: TGTGCTAGTGGTTTGGAGACGGGAGAGCTTAAGTACGAGCAGTACTTC.

Notes on this clone: Other DNA sequences in this sample translate to the same CDR3. The V and J genes are TRBV30 and TRBJ1-3; TRBD1 agrees at 7 bases. The CDR3 has 15 amino acids. With 2 bases clipped from V and 0 bases from J, the junction kept 4 bases outside the gene matches. The germline V gene has CDR1 GTSNPN and CDR2 SVGIG (reference sequence). The DNA for the CDR3 is TGTGCCTGGAGTCGGGACAGCGGCTCTGGAAACACCATATATTTT. It translates to CAWSRDSGSGNTIYF.

The chain links TRBV5-8 to TRBJ2-3; 7 positions agree with TRBD2. The CDR3 consists of 18 residues. J lost 1 base, V lost 0 bases, and 11 bases had no gene match. Germline CDR1 reads SGHTS; CDR2 reads YDEGEE. The CDR3 sequence: CASSLALLGGQGTDTQYF. CDR3 sequence (DNA): TGTGCCAGCAGCTTGGCCCTTTTGGGAGGGCAGGGCACAGATACGCAGTATTTT.

The chain is built from TRBV6-5 and TRBJ2-2; tentative D call: TRBD1 (6 bases). CDR3 length: 15 residues. Germline V gives CDR1 MNHEY, CDR2 SVGAGI. V was pared by 2 bases and J by 3 bases, with 10 bases between. CDR3 region: CASSYVGGDTGELFF. DNA for the CDR3: TGTGCCAGCAGTTACGTAGGGGGTGACACCGGGGAGCTGTTTTTT.

The CDR3 loop reads CASSDGRGPYEQYF. The CDR3 DNA follows: TGTGCCAGCAGTGATGGCAGGGGACCCTACGAGCAGTACTTC. The rearrangement joins TRBV2 to TRBJ2-7, with a weak D call TRBD1 (6 bases). Trimming took off 3 bases at V and 2 bases at J, with 11 bases between the two ends. The CDR3 runs 14 residues. CDR1 is SNHLY and CDR2 is FYNNEI in the germline V gene.

This chain connects TRBV11-2 to TRBJ2-7; tentatively, D is TRBD2 (6 bases). The CDR3 has 18 amino acids. Trimming took off 5 bases at V and 0 bases at J, with 23 bases between the two ends. Germline V gene sequence: CDR1 SGHAT, CDR2 FQNNGV. The CDR3 coding sequence is TGTGCCAGCAGCCCTCTTCGGAGAAAGATCGGGAGCTCCTACGAGCAGTACTTC. Its translation is CASSPLRRKIGSSYEQYF.

CDR3 nucleotides: TGCGCCAGCAGCCGTCCCGGGGGGAGCTCTGGAAACACCATATATTTT. Protein: CASSRPGGSSGNTIYF. The genes are TRBV5-1 and TRBJ1-3; perhaps TRBD1 as D (5 bases). Trimming cost V 4 bases and J 0 bases, with 14 bases left between them. CDR1 is SGHRS and CDR2 is YFSETQ in the germline V gene. CDR3 length equals 16 residues. Looking up the rest from reference TRBV5-1 and TRBJ1-3 gives the full variable domain: KAGVTQTPRYLIKTRGQQVTLSCSPISGHRSVSWYQQTPGQGLQFLFEYFSETQRNKGNFPGRFSGRQFSNSRSEMNVSTLELGDSALYLCASSRPGGSSGNTIYFGEGSWLTVV.

This clone occurred a few times. Within the sample, other DNA sequences also encode this same CDR3. The chain uses TRBV19 and TRBJ1-1, with 9 bases matching TRBD1. In germline, CDR1 is LNHDA, CDR2 SQIVND (reference sequence). This CDR3 region has 14 residues. With V trimmed by 3 bases and J by 5 bases, 4 bases remained unmatched. CDR3: CASSIGTGTTEAFF. CDR3 in DNA: TGTGCCAGTAGTATCGGGACAGGGACGACTGAAGCTTTCTTT.

This clone was observed once. The V and J genes are TRBV5-4 and TRBJ2-4; 8 positions agree with TRBD1. The CDR3 has 14 amino acids. Germline V lookup: CDR1 SGHNT, CDR2 YYREEE (reference sequence). V dropped 3 bases and J dropped 7; count of bases not matched to a gene: 6. CDR3 residues: CASSSGQGRNIQYF. CDR3 nucleotide sequence: TGTGCCAGCAGCTCTGGACAGGGTCGGAACATTCAGTACTTC.

The chain recombines TRBV3-1 (or the pseudogene TRBV3-2) with TRBJ2-5; TRBD2 agrees at 8 bases. The CDR3 extends over 17 amino acids. J lost 7 bases, V lost 3 bases, and 16 bases had no gene match. CDR1 is LGHDT and CDR2 is YNNKEL in the germline V gene (reference sequence). In DNA form, the CDR3 reads TGTGCCAGCAGCCACAACACCGGGACTAGGACGTTGGGGACCCAGTACTTC. Its protein is CASSHNTGTRTLGTQYF.